This TCR beta chain originates from a study of beta chain features in type 1 diabetes. Study-wide background: Examination covered some 110,000,000 sorted cells spanning all samples.

Study observations and caveats: In comparison with healthy donors, patients had naive, central memory and Treg TCRB repertoires that appeared more similar.

Per the germline V gene, CDR1 is LNHDA and CDR2 is SQIVND (reference sequence). This CDR3 is built from 14 residues. V lost 8 bases and J 4 bases, leaving 14 bases between the germline ends. The isolated RNA, all of it, was reverse transcribed, so expressed TCRB transcripts were what got sequenced. Using immunoSEQ multiplex PCR, the repertoire was profiled, and TCRdb retains in-frame clones only, with some absent. The sample yields approximately 140,000 clones, about 9.7% seen once. This clone was seen a handful of times. Its antigen is not identified. V usage is TRBV19 and J usage is TRBJ2-2, with a tentative D call TRBD1 (6 bases). The sequenced sample was central memory CD4+ T cells from blood. The TCR sequence derives from a middle-aged woman in good health. The CDR3 sequence is CASSRTDFTGELFF. The CDR3 DNA reads TGTGCCAGTTCAAGGACAGATTTCACCGGGGAGCTGTTTTTT.